Described below is a single T cell receptor (beta chain) sequence and its context. Its antigen remains unidentified. Semi-nested PCR with Nested Universal Primer A followed constant-region reverse priming of full-length variable regions. MiXCR was run by TCRdb on the 5' RACE reads, yielding one entry per CDR3 protein. The sample includes about 57,000 distinct CDR3 sequences, 26% of them seen just once. Study-level points and caveats: Tumor memory CD4+ T cell TCR gene usage clustered with blood and lymph node memory CD4+ cells and lymph node naive CD4+ cells. Tumor-infiltrating Treg TCR alpha and beta sequences overlapped most with tumor naive CD4+ T cells, then blood naive. The larger-cohort validation was restricted to a single TCR beta V-J rearrangement rather than whole repertoires.

Tregs were sorted as CD4+CD25+CD127-/low cells. Trimming removed 8 bases from V and 6 bases from J; junction bases left unmatched: 17. The V gene's germline CDR1 is MNHEY and CDR2 SVGAGI. This CDR3 region has 16 residues. The source is a female donor with breast cancer. This chain links TRBV6-5 with TRBJ2-7; TRBD1 matches at 9 bases. Sample: tumor-infiltrating Tregs sorted from the breast tumor. The CDR3: CASSRGTGPFSGEQYF. CDR3 nucleotides: TGTGCCAGCTCCAGGGGGACAGGGCCCTTTTCCGGCGAGCAGTACTTC.